One T cell receptor beta chain is described in this entry. This likely comes from a read error, as the CDR3 has no conserved phenylalanine or tryptophan at its end. The DNA is left out, because the CDR3 cannot be placed on it with certainty; the CDR3 is given as TCRdb lists it. The record originates from a study of CD4 and CD8 cells across lung adenocarcinoma regions. In TCRdb, the PCR reads were re-called with MiXCR into one record per CDR3 protein. The sample has around 25,000 distinct CDR3 sequences; around half are singletons. The length of the CDR3 is 13 amino acids, counting both ends. Germline V gene sequence: CDR1 MNHEY, CDR2 SVGAGI.

The chain joins TRBV6-5 to TRBJ2-5; the D segment call TRBD1 is taken from the table without a DNA check. The sample consisted of CD8+ T cells from the center of a lung tumor. This sequence was found in a male donor with lung adenocarcinoma. The CD4 and CD8 labels of this study may be unreliable. The chain's CDR3 is CASSSGSWETQFS.